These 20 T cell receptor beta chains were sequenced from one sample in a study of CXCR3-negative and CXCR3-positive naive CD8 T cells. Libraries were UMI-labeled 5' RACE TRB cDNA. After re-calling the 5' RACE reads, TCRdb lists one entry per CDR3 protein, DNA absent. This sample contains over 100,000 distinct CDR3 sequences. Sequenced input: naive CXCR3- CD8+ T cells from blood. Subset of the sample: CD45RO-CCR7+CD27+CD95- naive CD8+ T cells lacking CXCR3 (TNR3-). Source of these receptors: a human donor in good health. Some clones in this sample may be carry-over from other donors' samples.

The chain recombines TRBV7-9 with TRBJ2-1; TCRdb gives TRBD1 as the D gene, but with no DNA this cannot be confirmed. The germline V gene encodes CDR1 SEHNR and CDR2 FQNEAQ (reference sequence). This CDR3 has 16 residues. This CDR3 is CASSPGQGRDLDEQFF.

The CDR3 spells CASSLLAGAGDTQYF. The J gene is TRBJ2-3, the V gene TRBV7-2; TCRdb proposes TRBD1, but this gene call is untestable without DNA. CDR1 SGHTA and CDR2 FQGNSA come from the germline V gene. This CDR3 is 15 amino acids long. The full variable domain, in which reference TRBV7-2 and TRBJ2-3 provide the parts outside the CDR3, is GAGVSQSPSNKVTEKGKDVELRCDPISGHTALYWYRQSLGQGLEFLIYFQGNSAPDKSGLPSDRFSAERTGGSVSTLTIQRTQQEDSAVYLCASSLLAGAGDTQYFGPGTRLTVL.

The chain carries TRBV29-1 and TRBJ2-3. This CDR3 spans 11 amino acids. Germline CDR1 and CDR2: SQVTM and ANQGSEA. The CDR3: CSVDLTNTQYF.

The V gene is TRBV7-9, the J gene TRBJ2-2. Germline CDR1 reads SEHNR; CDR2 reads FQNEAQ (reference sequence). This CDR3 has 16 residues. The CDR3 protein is CASSELRRMNTGELFF. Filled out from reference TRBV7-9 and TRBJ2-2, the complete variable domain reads DTGVSQNPRHKITKRGQNVTFRCDPISEHNRLYWYRQTLGQGPEFLTYFQNEAQLEKSRLLSDRFSAERPKGSFSTLEIQRTEQGDSAMYLCASSELRRMNTGELFFGEGSRLTVL.

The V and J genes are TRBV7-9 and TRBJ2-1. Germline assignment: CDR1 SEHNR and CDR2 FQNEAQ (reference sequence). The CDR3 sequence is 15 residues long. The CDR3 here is CASSPIETHRNEQFF.

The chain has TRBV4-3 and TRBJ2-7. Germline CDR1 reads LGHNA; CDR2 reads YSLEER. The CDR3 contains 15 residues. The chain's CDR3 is CASSQEWETSYEQYF.

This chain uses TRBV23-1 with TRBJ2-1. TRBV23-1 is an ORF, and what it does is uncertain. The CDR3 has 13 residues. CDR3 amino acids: CASSQPDNNEQFF.

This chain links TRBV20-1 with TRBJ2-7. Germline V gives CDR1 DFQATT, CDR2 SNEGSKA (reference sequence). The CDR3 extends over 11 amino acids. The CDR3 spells CSARHSYEQYF.

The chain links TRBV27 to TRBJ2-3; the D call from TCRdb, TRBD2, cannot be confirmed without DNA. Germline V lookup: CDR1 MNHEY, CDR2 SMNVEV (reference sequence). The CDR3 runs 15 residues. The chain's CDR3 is CASSFGPLVPDTQYF.

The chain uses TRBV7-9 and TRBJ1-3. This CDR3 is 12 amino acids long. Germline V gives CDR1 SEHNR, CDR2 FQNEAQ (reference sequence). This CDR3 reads CASRKIADTIYF.

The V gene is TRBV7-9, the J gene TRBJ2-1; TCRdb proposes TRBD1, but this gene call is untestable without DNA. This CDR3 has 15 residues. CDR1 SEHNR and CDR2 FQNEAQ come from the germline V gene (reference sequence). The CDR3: CASSYWDRVNNEQFF.

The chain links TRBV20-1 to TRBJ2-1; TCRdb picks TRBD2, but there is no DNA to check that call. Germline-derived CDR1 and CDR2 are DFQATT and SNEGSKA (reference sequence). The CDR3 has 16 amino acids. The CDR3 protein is CSARDLASGGADEQFF.

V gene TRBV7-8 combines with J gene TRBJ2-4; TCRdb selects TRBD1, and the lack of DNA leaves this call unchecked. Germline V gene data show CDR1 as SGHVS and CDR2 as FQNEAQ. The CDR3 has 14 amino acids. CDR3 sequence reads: CASSFAGTSNIQYF. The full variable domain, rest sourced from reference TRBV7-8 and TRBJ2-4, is GAGVSQSPRYKVAKRGQDVALRCDPISGHVSLFWYQQALGQGPEFLTYFQNEAQLDKSGLPSDRFFAERPEGSVSTLKIQRTQQEDSAVYLCASSFAGTSNIQYFGAGTRLSVL.

CDR3 protein: CSAPGRGNTGELFF. V gene TRBV20-1 combines with J gene TRBJ2-2; TCRdb's D call, TRBD2, is unchecked because there is no DNA. The CDR3 length is 14 residues. Per the germline V gene, CDR1 is DFQATT and CDR2 is SNEGSKA (reference sequence).

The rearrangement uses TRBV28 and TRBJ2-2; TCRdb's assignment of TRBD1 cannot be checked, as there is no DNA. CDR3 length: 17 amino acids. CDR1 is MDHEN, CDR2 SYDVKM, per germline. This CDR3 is CASNSRRDRGRTGELFF.

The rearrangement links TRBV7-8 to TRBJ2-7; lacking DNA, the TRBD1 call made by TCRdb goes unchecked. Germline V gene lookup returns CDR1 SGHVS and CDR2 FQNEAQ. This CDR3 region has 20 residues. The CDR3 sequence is CASSPRLRDRGHLDTYEQYF.

CDR3 sequence reads: CASSSTRQNTGELFF. This chain uses TRBV7-9 with TRBJ2-2; TCRdb's assignment of TRBD2 cannot be checked, as there is no DNA. CDR3 size: 15 residues. Germline assignment: CDR1 SEHNR and CDR2 FQNEAQ (reference sequence). Filled out from reference TRBV7-9 and TRBJ2-2, the complete variable domain reads DTGVSQNPRHKITKRGQNVTFRCDPISEHNRLYWYRQTLGQGPEFLTYFQNEAQLEKSRLLSDRFSAERPKGSFSTLEIQRTEQGDSAMYLCASSSTRQNTGELFFGEGSRLTVL.

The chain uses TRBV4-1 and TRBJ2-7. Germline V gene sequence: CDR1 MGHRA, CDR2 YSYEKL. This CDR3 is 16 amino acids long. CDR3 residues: CASSQDHQVSSYEQYF.

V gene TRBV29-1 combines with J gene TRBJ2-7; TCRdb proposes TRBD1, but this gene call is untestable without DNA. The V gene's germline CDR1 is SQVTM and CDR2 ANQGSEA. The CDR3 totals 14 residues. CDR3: CSVEEQGSPYEQYF.

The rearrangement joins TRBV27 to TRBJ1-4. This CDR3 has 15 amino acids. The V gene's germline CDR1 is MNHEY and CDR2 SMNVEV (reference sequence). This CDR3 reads CASSSLPTDREKLFF.